This TCR beta chain derives from a study of T cells after yellow fever vaccination. Whole-study results and caveats: Researchers cautioned that FACS-sorted repertoires could harbor abundant clonotypes contaminating from the bulk population.

To note about this clonotype: The antigen remains undetermined.

The J segment lost 4 bases and the V segment lost 7 bases, leaving 6 bases of the junction unmatched. The CDR3 has 13 residues. In germline, CDR1 is LNHDA, CDR2 SQIVND (reference sequence). TCR cDNA, made by 5'RACE template switching, carried an added universal primer site and UMIs. TCRdb itself ran the 5' RACE reads through MiXCR, one entry per CDR3 protein. The sample carries fewer than 500,000 distinct CDR3 sequences, around 20% recorded once. The origin of this receptor is a man aged 18 to 30 who received the YFV17D yellow fever vaccine. V and J are TRBV19 and TRBJ2-5; 7 nucleotides agree with TRBD1. Sample: PBMCs, taken before the yellow fever booster vaccination. The CDR3 DNA reads as TGTGCCAGTAACAGGGGTCTGGGAGAGACCCAGTACTTC. Its protein is CASNRGLGETQYF.